These T cell receptor beta chains were read from a single sample in a study of blood T cell repertoires in COVID-19. Sequencing was performed with immunoSEQ multiplex PCR; in TCRdb, only in-frame clones are kept and a portion is missing. There are around 140,000 clones in the sample; 76% occur only once, and around 4.2% lies in the top ten. Sequences were obtained from peripheral blood. The source of these receptors is a woman older than 75 with active or convalescent COVID-19. Both conserved end residues are part of each CDR3. D genes are given only for firm matches.

>TRBJ2-7|TRBV19|TRBD2
CASSLAPPQLAGSTYEQYF
>TRBJ1-1|TRBV5-1|TRBD1
CASRTGLNTEAFF
>TRBJ1-1|TRBV7-9|-
CASVGRKTNTEAFF
>TRBJ1-5|TRBV19|-
CASSITGWQPQHF
>TRBJ2-5|TRBV4-1|TRBD2
CASSQDQVAGGPRETQYF
>TRBJ1-2|TRBV5-1|-
CASSPTVQGSNGYTF
>TRBJ1-3|TRBV5-1|-
CASRSTDSGNTIYF
>TRBJ1-5|TRBV24-1|-
CATSDPNQPQHF
>TRBJ1-6|TRBV25-1|-
CASSEVGTSPLHF
>TRBJ2-7|TRBV18|TRBD2
CASSPIAGGSYEQYF
>TRBJ1-6|TRBV9|-
CASSRTESSYNSPLHF